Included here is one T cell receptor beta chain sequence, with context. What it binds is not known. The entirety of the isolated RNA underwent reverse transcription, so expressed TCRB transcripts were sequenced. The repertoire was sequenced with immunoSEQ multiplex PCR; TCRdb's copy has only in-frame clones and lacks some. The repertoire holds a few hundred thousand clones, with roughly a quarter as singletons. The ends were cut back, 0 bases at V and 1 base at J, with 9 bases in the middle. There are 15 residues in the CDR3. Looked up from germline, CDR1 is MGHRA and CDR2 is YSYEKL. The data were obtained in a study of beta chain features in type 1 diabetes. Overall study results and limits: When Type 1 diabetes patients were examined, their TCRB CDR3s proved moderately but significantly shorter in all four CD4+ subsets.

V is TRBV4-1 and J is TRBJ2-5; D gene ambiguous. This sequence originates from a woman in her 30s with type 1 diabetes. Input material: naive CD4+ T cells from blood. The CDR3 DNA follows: TGCGCCAGCAGCCAAGATCGCACGGTCCAAGAGACCCAGTACTTC. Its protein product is CASSQDRTVQETQYF.